This is a list of T cell receptor beta chains from one sample in a study of regulatory T cells in long-lasting Graves disease. TCRdb fed the multiplex PCR reads into MiXCR, producing one record per CDR3 protein. The table has around 500,000 distinct CDR3 sequences, less than 15% seen once. The data were also submitted as part of a second study, on T cells in Graves' hyperthyroidism and ophthalmopathy.

Sequencing used peripheral blood mononuclear cells (PBMCs), obtained at new diagnosis, from a patient treated with antithyroid drugs. The receptors here all came from a man aged 30 to 45 with Graves disease. The CDR3 runs from the conserved cysteine through the conserved F or W. The D gene is left open where the match is weak. The size entry is marked missing in some rows and otherwise reads once, few, many or a size class.

TRBV15	many	-	TRBJ2-7	CATSRDPGDKQYF	TGTGCCACCAGCAGAGATCCAGGGGACAAGCAGTACTTC
TRBV12-3/TRBV12-4	many	TRBD1	TRBJ1-5	CASSTGQGDQHF	TGTGCCAGCAGCACCGGACAGGGAGACCAGCATTTT
TRBV30	once	-	TRBJ1-6	CAWRRTNSPLHF	TGTGCCTGGAGGCGGACTAATTCACCCCTCCACTTT
TRBV19	few	-	TRBJ2-7	CASSHPGYEQYF	TGTGCCAGTAGTCATCCCGGCTACGAGCAGTACTTC
TRBV20-1	-	-	TRBJ2-2	CSATYGNTGELFF	TGCAGTGCAACTTACGGGAACACCGGGGAGCTGTTTTTT
TRBV20-1	-	-	TRBJ1-4	CSAWQIRNEKLFF	TGCAGTGCTTGGCAGATTAGAAATGAAAAACTGTTTTTT
TRBV6-1	few	TRBD1	TRBJ1-2	CASSRTGGDYGYTF	TGTGCCAGCAGTCGGACAGGGGGTGACTATGGCTACACCTTC
TRBV12-3/TRBV12-4	many	TRBD1	TRBJ1-1	CASSLKPGQGSEAFF	TGTGCCAGCAGTTTAAAACCGGGACAGGGCTCTGAAGCTTTCTTT
TRBV5-1	many	-	TRBJ2-1	CASSASGWARGEQFF	TGCGCCAGCAGCGCCTCCGGGTGGGCCAGAGGTGAGCAGTTCTTC
TRBV29-1	many	TRBD2	TRBJ2-1	CSVVTLADDNEQFF	TGCAGCGTTGTAACGCTAGCGGACGACAATGAGCAGTTCTTC
TRBV19	-	-	TRBJ1-3	CASSTTVSGNTIYF	TGTGCCAGTAGTACGACCGTCTCTGGAAACACCATATATTTT
TRBV9	many	-	TRBJ2-3	CASSVVQASTDTQYF	TGTGCCAGCAGCGTAGTCCAAGCTAGCACAGATACGCAGTATTTT
TRBV9	many	TRBD2	TRBJ2-1	CASSVEGLAGYNEQFF	TGTGCCAGCAGCGTAGAGGGACTAGCAGGCTACAATGAGCAGTTCTTC
TRBV20-1	many	-	TRBJ2-7	CSAGGRVRGSYEQYF	TGCAGTGCTGGGGGGCGGGTGAGGGGCTCCTACGAGCAGTACTTC
TRBV7-2	-	-	TRBJ1-6	CASSLEGWSPLHF	TGTGCCAGCAGCTTAGAGGGTTGGTCACCCCTCCACTTT
TRBV11-1	many	TRBD1	TRBJ2-2	CASSQGDPLAGELFF	TGTGCCAGCAGCCAGGGGGACCCTCTTGCCGGGGAGCTGTTTTTT
TRBV29-1	-	-	TRBJ1-1	CSAPPGPGNTEAFF	TGCAGCGCTCCGCCGGGACCGGGGAACACTGAAGCTTTCTTT
TRBV2	once	TRBD1	TRBJ2-3	CASSGQGDLAYF	TGTGCCAGCAGCGGACAGGGTGACCTTGCGTATTTT
TRBV19	many	-	TRBJ1-1	CASRWTEMNTEAFF	TGTGCCAGTAGGTGGACGGAGATGAACACTGAAGCTTTCTTT
TRBV24-1	many	TRBD1	TRBJ1-4	CATSDPGQEDEKLFF	TGTGCCACCAGTGATCCTGGACAGGAGGATGAAAAACTGTTTTTT
TRBV7-2	few	-	TRBJ2-6	CASSFWGPGANVLTF	TGTGCCAGCAGCTTTTGGGGCCCTGGGGCCAACGTCCTGACTTTC
TRBV30	few	-	TRBJ1-1	CAWSAPGRAEAFF	TGTGCCTGGAGTGCCCCAGGGAGGGCTGAAGCTTTCTTT
TRBV11-3	few	-	TRBJ1-1	CTSSLDRMNTEAFF	TGTACCAGCAGCTTAGACCGGATGAACACTGAAGCTTTCTTT
TRBV2	many	-	TRBJ2-5	CASSEPSRRTQYF	TGTGCCAGCAGTGAACCGTCCCGGCGGACCCAGTACTTC
TRBV20-1	few	TRBD1	TRBJ2-1	CSARHPRGPGQFF	TGCAGTGCTAGACACCCCAGGGGGCCCGGGCAGTTCTTC
TRBV19	few	-	TRBJ2-1	CASSGGRGNEQFF	TGTGCCAGTAGTGGGGGGCGGGGCAATGAGCAGTTCTTC
TRBV27	many	TRBD1	TRBJ1-2	CASSPSKQGDYGYTF	TGTGCCAGCAGTCCCTCCAAACAGGGGGACTATGGCTACACCTTC
TRBV27	many	TRBD1	TRBJ1-3	CASSLQGATGNTIYF	TGTGCCAGCAGTCTACAGGGGGCTACTGGAAACACCATATATTTT
TRBV2	-	-	TRBJ2-7	CASINNEQYF	TGTGCCAGCATCAACAACGAGCAGTACTTC
TRBV10-3	few	-	TRBJ2-2	CAISRSGQTGELFF	TGTGCCATCAGTAGGTCAGGGCAAACCGGGGAGCTGTTTTTT
TRBV2	many	-	TRBJ1-4	CASKAGTTNEKLFF	TGTGCCAGCAAAGCGGGGACAACTAATGAAAAACTGTTTTTT
TRBV19	-	-	TRBJ2-1	CASSSVLLTSPNEQFF	TGTGCCAGTAGTTCCGTCCTACTAACTAGTCCCAATGAGCAGTTCTTC
TRBV30	many	TRBD2	TRBJ2-7	CAWSVLAGLNEQYF	TGTGCCTGGAGTGTCCTAGCGGGCCTAAACGAGCAGTACTTC
TRBV24-1	many	TRBD2	TRBJ2-5	CATSRSGGRETQYF	TGTGCCACCAGTCGCTCGGGAGGGAGAGAGACCCAGTACTTC
TRBV11-2	many	-	TRBJ1-2	CASSFGRLDGYTF	TGTGCCAGCAGCTTTGGCCGGTTAGATGGCTACACCTTC
TRBV11-2	many	-	TRBJ2-2	CASSTFTGELFF	TGTGCCAGCAGCACGTTTACCGGGGAGCTGTTTTTT
TRBV11-2	many	TRBD2	TRBJ2-7	CASSLDSSGSYEQYF	TGTGCCAGCAGCTTAGATTCTAGCGGGAGTTACGAGCAGTACTTC
TRBV9	few	-	TRBJ1-1	CASSVRGYSHAEAFF	TGTGCCAGCAGCGTCCGAGGGTATTCGCACGCTGAAGCTTTCTTT
TRBV11-2	few	TRBD1	TRBJ1-4	CASSFGQGSEKLFF	TGTGCCAGCAGCTTCGGACAGGGGAGTGAAAAACTGTTTTTT
TRBV27	once	TRBD1	TRBJ1-2	CASSLGGQGEANYGYTF	TGTGCCAGCAGTTTAGGGGGACAGGGGGAGGCTAACTATGGCTACACCTTC
TRBV29-1	many	TRBD2	TRBJ2-3	CSVTGLAGTDTQYF	TGCAGCGTAACGGGACTAGCGGGAACAGATACGCAGTATTTT
TRBV20-1	-	TRBD1	TRBJ1-5	CSAQQGAGNQPQHF	TGCAGTGCTCAACAGGGGGCTGGCAATCAGCCCCAGCATTTT
TRBV27	few	TRBD1	TRBJ1-4	CASSSQGANEKLFF	TGTGCCAGCAGTTCACAGGGGGCGAATGAAAAACTGTTTTTT
TRBV20-1	many	-	TRBJ2-1	CSAPDPSSYNEQFF	TGCAGTGCTCCGGACCCGAGCTCCTACAATGAGCAGTTCTTC
TRBV12-3/TRBV12-4	many	TRBD2	TRBJ2-1	CASSPRLPGGNEQFF	TGTGCCAGCAGTCCCCGACTCCCCGGGGGGAATGAGCAGTTCTTC